This T cell receptor (beta chain) was captured by sequencing in a study of T cell repertoires in cytomegalovirus infection. On the study more broadly: A matching HLA type, together with CMV infection, was signaled by public TCR beta signatures. The study's findings and limits: HLA-C-restricted CMV clonotypes gave the most frequent clonotype in two of eight donors. Public TCR beta family frequency separated CMV-and-HLA carriers, including in an independent cohort.

This clonotype was detected ten times or more. Antigen: not known. From germline, CDR1 is DFQATT and CDR2 SNEGSKA (reference sequence). This CDR3 region has 15 residues. The germline V and J ends were trimmed by 3 bases and 1 base, with 14 bases remaining between them. One entry per CDR3 protein, called by TCRdb with MiXCR from the reads. The table lists around 120,000 distinct CDR3 sequences, 7% to 10% of them singletons. The sequenced sample consisted of PBMCs. The chain recombines TRBV20-1 with TRBJ2-3, with a tentative D call TRBD2 (6 bases). This TCR was recovered from a human donor in good health (CMV status not recorded). Some clones in this sample may be carry-over from other donors' samples. CDR3 protein: CSASVPGGGTDTQYF. Here the CDR3 DNA reads TGCAGTGCTAGTGTGCCCGGGGGTGGCACAGATACGCAGTATTTT.